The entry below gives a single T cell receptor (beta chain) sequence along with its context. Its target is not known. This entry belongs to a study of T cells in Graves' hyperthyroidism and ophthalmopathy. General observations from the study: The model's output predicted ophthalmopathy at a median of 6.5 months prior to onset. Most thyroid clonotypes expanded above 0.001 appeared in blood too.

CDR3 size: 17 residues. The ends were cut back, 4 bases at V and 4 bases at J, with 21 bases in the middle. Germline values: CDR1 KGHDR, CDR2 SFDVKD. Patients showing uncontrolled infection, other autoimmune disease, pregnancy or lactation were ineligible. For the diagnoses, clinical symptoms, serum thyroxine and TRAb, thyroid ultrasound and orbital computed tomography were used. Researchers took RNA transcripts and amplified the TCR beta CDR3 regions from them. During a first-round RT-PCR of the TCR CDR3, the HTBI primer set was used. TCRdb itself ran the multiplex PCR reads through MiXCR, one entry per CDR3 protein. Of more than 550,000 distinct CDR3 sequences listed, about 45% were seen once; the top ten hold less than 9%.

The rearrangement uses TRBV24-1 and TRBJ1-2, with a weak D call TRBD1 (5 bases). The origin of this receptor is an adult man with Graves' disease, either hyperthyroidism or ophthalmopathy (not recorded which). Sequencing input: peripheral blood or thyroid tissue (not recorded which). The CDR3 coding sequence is TGTGCCACCAGTGACCCCGGGCCCAAAGGGCAGGGCTATGGCTACACCTTC. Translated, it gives CATSDPGPKGQGYGYTF.